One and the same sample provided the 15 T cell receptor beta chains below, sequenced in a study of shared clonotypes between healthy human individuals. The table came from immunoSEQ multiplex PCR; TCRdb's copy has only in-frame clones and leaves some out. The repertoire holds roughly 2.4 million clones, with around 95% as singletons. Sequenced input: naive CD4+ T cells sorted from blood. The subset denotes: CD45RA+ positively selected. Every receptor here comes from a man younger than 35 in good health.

The CDR3 here is CASSSGLGIETQYF. DNA of the CDR3: TGTGCCAGCAGCTCGGGACTAGGGATTGAAACGCAGTATTTT. The chain links TRBV5-4 to TRBJ2-3, with 8 bases identical to TRBD2. The germline gives CDR1 SGHNT, CDR2 YYREEE (reference sequence). The CDR3 runs 14 residues. V was clipped by 3 bases and J by 9 bases; unmatched bases: 9.

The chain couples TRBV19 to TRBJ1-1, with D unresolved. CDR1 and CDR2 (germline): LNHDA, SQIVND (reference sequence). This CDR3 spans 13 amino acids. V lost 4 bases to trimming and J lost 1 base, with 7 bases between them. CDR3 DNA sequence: TGTGCCAGTAGTACCAATAAGAACACTGAAGCTTTCTTT. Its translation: CASSTNKNTEAFF.

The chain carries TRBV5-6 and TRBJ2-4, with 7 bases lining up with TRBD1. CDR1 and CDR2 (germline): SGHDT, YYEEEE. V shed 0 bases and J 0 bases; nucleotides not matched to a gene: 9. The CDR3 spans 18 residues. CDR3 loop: CASSLDRGPGVAKNIQYF. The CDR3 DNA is TGTGCCAGCAGCTTGGATAGGGGGCCAGGGGTAGCCAAAAACATTCAGTACTTC.

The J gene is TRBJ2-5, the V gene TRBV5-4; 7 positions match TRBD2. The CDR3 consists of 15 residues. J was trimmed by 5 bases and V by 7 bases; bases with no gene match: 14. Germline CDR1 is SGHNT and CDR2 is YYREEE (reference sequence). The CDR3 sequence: CASHAPLAGDETQYF. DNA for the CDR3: TGTGCCAGCCATGCCCCCCTGGCGGGGGACGAGACCCAGTACTTC. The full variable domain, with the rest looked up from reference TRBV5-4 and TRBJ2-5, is ETGVTQSPTHLIKTRGQQVTLRCSSQSGHNTVSWYQQALGQGPQFIFQYYREEENGRGNFPPRFSGLQFPNYSSELNVNALELDDSALYLCASHAPLAGDETQYFGPGTRLLVL.

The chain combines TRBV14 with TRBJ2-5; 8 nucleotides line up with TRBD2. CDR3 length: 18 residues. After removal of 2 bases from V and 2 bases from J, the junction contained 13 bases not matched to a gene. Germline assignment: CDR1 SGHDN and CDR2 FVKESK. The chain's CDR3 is CASSQPGVPSGWQETQYF. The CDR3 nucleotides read TGTGCCAGCAGCCAACCAGGAGTTCCTAGCGGGTGGCAAGAGACCCAGTACTTC.

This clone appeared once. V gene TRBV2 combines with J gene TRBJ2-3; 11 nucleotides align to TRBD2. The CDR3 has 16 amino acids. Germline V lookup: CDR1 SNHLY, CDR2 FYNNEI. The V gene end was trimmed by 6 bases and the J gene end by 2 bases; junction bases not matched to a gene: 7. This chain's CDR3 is CASSAPGLADTDTQYF. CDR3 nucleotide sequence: TGTGCCAGCAGCGCCCCGGGACTAGCGGACACAGATACGCAGTATTTT. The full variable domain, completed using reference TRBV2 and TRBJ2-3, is EPEVTQTPSHQVTQMGQEVILRCVPISNHLYFYWYRQILGQKVEFLVSFYNNEISEKSEIFDDQFSVERPDGSNFTLKIRSTKLEDSAMYFCASSAPGLADTDTQYFGPGTRLTVL.

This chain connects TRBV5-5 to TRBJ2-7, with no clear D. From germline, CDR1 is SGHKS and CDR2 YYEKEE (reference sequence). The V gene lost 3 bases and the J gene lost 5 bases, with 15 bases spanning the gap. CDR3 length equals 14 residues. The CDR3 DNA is TGTGCCAGCAGCTCGCCTCTATCAGAACACGAGCAGTACTTC. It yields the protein CASSSPLSEHEQYF.

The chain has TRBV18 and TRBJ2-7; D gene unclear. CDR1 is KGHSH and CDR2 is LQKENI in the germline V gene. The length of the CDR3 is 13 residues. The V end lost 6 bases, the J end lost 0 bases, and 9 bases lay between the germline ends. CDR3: CASSVASSYEQYF. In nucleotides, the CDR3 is TGTGCCAGCTCTGTTGCGAGCTCCTACGAGCAGTACTTC.

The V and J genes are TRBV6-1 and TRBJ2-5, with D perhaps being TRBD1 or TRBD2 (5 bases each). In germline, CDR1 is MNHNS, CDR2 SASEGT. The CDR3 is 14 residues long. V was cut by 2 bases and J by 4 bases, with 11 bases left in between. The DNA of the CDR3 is TGTGCCAGCAGTGAATCGAGGGGCGCAGAGACCCAGTACTTC. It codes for CASSESRGAETQYF.

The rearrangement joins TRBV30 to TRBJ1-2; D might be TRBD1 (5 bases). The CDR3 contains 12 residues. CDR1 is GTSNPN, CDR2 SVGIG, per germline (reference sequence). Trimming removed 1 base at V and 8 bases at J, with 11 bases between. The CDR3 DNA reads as TGTGCCTGGAGTGCAGGGCATCGAGGCTACACCTTC. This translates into CAWSAGHRGYTF.

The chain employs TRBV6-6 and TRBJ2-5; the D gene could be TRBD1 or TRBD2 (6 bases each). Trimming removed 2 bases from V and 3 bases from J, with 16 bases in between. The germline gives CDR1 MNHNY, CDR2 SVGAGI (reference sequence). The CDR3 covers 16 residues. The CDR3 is CASSYPAGGVEETQYF. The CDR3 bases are TGTGCCAGCAGTTACCCGGCCGGGGGCGTAGAAGAGACCCAGTACTTC.

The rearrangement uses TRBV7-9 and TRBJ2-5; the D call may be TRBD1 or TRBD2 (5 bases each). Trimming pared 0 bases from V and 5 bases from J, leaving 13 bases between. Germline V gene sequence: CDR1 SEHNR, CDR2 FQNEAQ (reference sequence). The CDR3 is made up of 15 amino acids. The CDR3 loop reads CASSLARGRLETQYF. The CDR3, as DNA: TGTGCCAGCAGCTTAGCGAGGGGACGGCTGGAGACCCAGTACTTC.

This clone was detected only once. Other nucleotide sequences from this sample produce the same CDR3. This CDR3 reads CASSLEAGGTYEQYF. Here the CDR3 DNA reads TGCGCCAGCAGCTTGGAGGCAGGAGGGACCTACGAGCAGTACTTC. The chain uses TRBV5-1 and TRBJ2-7, with a weak D call TRBD2 (6 bases). The V gene lost 0 bases and the J gene lost 2 bases, with 12 bases spanning the gap. This CDR3 contains 15 residues. Germline V lookup: CDR1 SGHRS, CDR2 YFSETQ.

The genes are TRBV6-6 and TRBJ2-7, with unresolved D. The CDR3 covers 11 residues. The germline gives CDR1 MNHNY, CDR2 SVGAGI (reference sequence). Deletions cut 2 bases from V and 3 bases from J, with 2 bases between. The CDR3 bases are TGTGCCAGCAGTTACGTCTACGAGCAGTACTTC. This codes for CASSYVYEQYF.

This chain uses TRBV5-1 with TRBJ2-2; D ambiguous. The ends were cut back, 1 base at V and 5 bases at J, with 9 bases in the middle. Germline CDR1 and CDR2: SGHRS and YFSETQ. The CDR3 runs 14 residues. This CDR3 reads CASSLSVLTGELFF. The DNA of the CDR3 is TGCGCCAGCAGCTTGTCAGTTCTGACCGGGGAGCTGTTTTTT.